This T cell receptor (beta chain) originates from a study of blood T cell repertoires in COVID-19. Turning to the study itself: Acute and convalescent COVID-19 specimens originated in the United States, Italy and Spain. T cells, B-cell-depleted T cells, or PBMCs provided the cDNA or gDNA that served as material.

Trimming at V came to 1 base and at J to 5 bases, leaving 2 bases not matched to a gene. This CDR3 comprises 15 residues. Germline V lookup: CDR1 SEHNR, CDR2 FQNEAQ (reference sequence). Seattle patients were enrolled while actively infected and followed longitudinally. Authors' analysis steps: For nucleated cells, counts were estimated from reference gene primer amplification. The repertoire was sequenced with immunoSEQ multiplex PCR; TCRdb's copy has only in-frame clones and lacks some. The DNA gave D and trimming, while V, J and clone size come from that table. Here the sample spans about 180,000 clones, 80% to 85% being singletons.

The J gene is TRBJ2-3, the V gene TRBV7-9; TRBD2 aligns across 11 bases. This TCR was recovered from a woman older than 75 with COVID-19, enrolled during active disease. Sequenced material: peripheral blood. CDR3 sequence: CASSLGGLAGDTQYF. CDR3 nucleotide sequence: TGTGCCAGCAGCTTAGGAGGACTAGCGGGAGATACGCAGTATTTT.